This record concerns one T cell receptor (beta chain) sequence. The method was immunoSEQ multiplex PCR; TCRdb's version includes in-frame clones alone and lacks a portion of them. There are approximately 250,000 clones in the sample; about 82% occur only once, and approximately 8.6% lies in the top ten. These data come from a study of blood T cell repertoires in COVID-19. The CDR3 is made up of 12 amino acids. V lost 5 bases to trimming and J lost 11 bases; unmatched junction nucleotides: 6. Germline V gene sequence: CDR1 GTSNPN, CDR2 SVGIG (reference sequence). The sequenced sample consisted of PBMCs or T cells enriched from blood (not recorded which). The TCR was taken from a woman in her fifties or sixties with acute COVID-19. The V gene is TRBV30, the J gene TRBJ1-1, with 12 bases aligning to TRBD1. Here the CDR3 DNA reads TGTGCCTGGGATGGGACAGGGGGCCGCGCTTTCTTT. Translation gives CAWDGTGGRAFF.